Each of the 32 T cell receptor beta chains below was sequenced from the same sample in a study of T-cell reconstitution after alpha-beta-depleted transplantation in children. Preparing the TCRbeta library involved the use of unique molecular identifiers. TCRdb redid the calling of the PCR reads with MiXCR, one entry per CDR3 protein. The profile shows approximately 45,000 distinct CDR3 sequences, roughly 52% of them singletons. The sample was peripheral blood, taken before TCRalphabeta/CD19-depleted stem cell transplant. The source of these receptors is a boy younger than two with SCID, due to receive a stem cell transplant.

The rearrangement joins TRBV20-1 to TRBJ1-5; possibly TRBD1 for D (5 bases). The ends were cut back, 6 bases at V and 6 bases at J, with 21 bases in the middle. The CDR3 contains 15 residues. Germline V CDR1 and CDR2: DFQATT, SNEGSKA (reference sequence). DNA of the CDR3: TGCAGTGCCGAATCCTCCGATAGGGGAGGTCAGCCCCAGCATTTT. Protein: CSAESSDRGGQPQHF.

In its sample, this clonotype was seen a few times. J is TRBJ2-3 and V is TRBV20-1; no clear D gene. Deletions cut 4 bases from V and 3 bases from J, with 17 bases between. In germline, CDR1 is DFQATT, CDR2 SNEGSKA (reference sequence). This CDR3 is 15 amino acids long. The CDR3 reads CSAKEGRQRTDTQYF. Here the CDR3 DNA reads TGCAGTGCTAAAGAAGGCCGCCAGAGAACAGATACGCAGTATTTT.

The rearrangement uses TRBV12-3 or TRBV12-4 and TRBJ1-4; D ambiguous. Trimming stripped 5 bases from V and 6 bases from J, with 16 bases between. The CDR3 sequence is 15 residues long. The CDR3 region is CASSPWVGGDEKLFF. The CDR3 DNA is TGTGCCAGCAGTCCGTGGGTAGGTGGCGATGAAAAACTGTTTTTT.

The chain employs TRBV12-3 or TRBV12-4 and TRBJ2-5; 7 bases agree with TRBD1. The CDR3 extends over 14 amino acids. V lost 5 bases, J lost 0 bases, and 3 bases stayed unmatched. CDR3 loop: CASSPGQHQETQYF. Written as DNA, the CDR3 is TGTGCCAGCAGTCCGGGACAGCACCAAGAGACCCAGTACTTC.

This chain joins TRBV4-2 and TRBJ2-5, with 11 bases that match TRBD2. Germline assignment: CDR1 LGHNA and CDR2 YNFKEQ. After removal of 9 bases from V and 4 bases from J, the junction contained 19 bases not matched to a gene. The length of the CDR3 is 18 residues. The CDR3 coding sequence is TGTGCCAGTATGAAAGCAGCCAAGGTAGCGGGGGGGCGAGAGACCCAGTACTTC. This translates into CASMKAAKVAGGRETQYF.

This clonotype was seen more than once but under ten times. The CDR3 region has the DNA TGCGCCAGCAGCTTGGGAGCAGCTGTCGGATCTATAGGGGCTGAAGCTTTCTTT. Amino acids: CASSLGAAVGSIGAEAFF. V usage is TRBV5-1 and J usage is TRBJ1-1; D possibly corresponds to TRBD1 (5 bases). Trimming left V 0 bases short and J 6 bases short, with 24 bases between. This CDR3 has 18 residues. The germline V gene encodes CDR1 SGHRS and CDR2 YFSETQ.

This chain joins TRBV20-1 and TRBJ2-3; 14 nucleotides line up with TRBD2. CDR3 length equals 15 residues. The ends lost 3 bases at V and 6 bases at J; junction bases unmatched: 5. The V gene's germline CDR1 is DFQATT and CDR2 SNEGSKA (reference sequence). CDR3 nucleotides: TGCAGTGCTAGGAGACTAGCGGGGGGGCCTGATACGCAGTATTTT. This sequence encodes CSARRLAGGPDTQYF.

This clonotype was seen more than once but under ten times. This chain uses TRBV5-6 with TRBJ2-3; 7 positions match TRBD2. The CDR3 length is 15 residues. V lost 0 bases to trimming and J lost 7 bases; unmatched junction nucleotides: 8. Germline CDR1 SGHDT, CDR2 YYEEEE. CDR3 DNA: TGTGCCAGCAGCTTGGGGGTTGCGGGGGATAATACGCAGTATTTT. Amino acids: CASSLGVAGDNTQYF.

The chain employs TRBV6-5 and TRBJ2-1, with D uncertain. This CDR3 is 14 amino acids long. V was cut by 0 bases and J by 5 bases, with 8 bases left in between. Germline V gene sequence: CDR1 MNHEY, CDR2 SVGAGI. CDR3 amino acids: CASSYSGPDNEQFF. CDR3 DNA: TGTGCCAGCAGTTACTCAGGGCCCGACAATGAGCAGTTCTTC.

The chain carries TRBV20-1 and TRBJ2-5, with 7 bases identical to TRBD2. Germline V gives CDR1 DFQATT, CDR2 SNEGSKA (reference sequence). The CDR3 runs to 16 residues. The trim removed 0 bases at V and 2 bases at J, leaving 9 bases unmatched. CDR3 nucleotides: TGCAGTGCTAGAGATTTGGGAGGGCCTCCGCAAGAGACCCAGTACTTC. Translating gives CSARDLGGPPQETQYF.

The J gene is TRBJ2-1, the V gene TRBV29-1; D gene uncertain. Between the trimmed V and J ends, which lost 8 bases and 8 bases, there was a span of 19 bases. The CDR3 runs to 13 residues. Looked up from germline, CDR1 is SQVTM and CDR2 is ANQGSEA. DNA of the CDR3: TGCAGCTCAGGCCGGGCCGCTGGCGATGAGCAGTTCTTC. Encoded protein: CSSGRAAGDEQFF.

This clonotype was observed at least ten times. J is TRBJ2-2 and V is TRBV4-1; no reliable D call. V lost 2 bases and J lost 2, with 12 bases in between. The germline gives CDR1 MGHRA, CDR2 YSYEKL. The CDR3 runs 16 residues. CDR3 amino acids: CASSQSFGPNTGELFF. The CDR3 bases are TGCGCCAGCAGCCAATCCTTCGGACCAAACACCGGGGAGCTGTTTTTT.

This clonotype was counted many times. The chain joins TRBV10-3 to TRBJ2-7; TRBD1 is a possible D gene (6 bases). Per the germline V gene, CDR1 is ENHRY and CDR2 is SYGVKD. The V gene lost 2 bases and the J gene lost 7 bases, with 18 bases spanning the gap. The CDR3 loop spans 15 amino acids. CDR3 in amino acids: CAISELGQTLKEQYF. For the CDR3, the DNA is TGTGCCATCAGTGAGCTCGGACAGACGTTAAAGGAGCAGTACTTC.

CDR3 coding DNA: TGTGCCAGCAGCCCTTACTCGACTGATCTCCAAGAGACCCAGTACTTC. This translates into CASSPYSTDLQETQYF. The gene calls are TRBV5-5 and TRBJ2-5; D gene ambiguous. The CDR3 has 16 amino acids. V was pared by 4 bases and J by 1 base, with 17 bases between. Germline CDR1 reads SGHKS; CDR2 reads YYEKEE (reference sequence). The full variable domain, with the rest looked up from reference TRBV5-5 and TRBJ2-5, is DAGVTQSPTHLIKTRGQQVTLRCSPISGHKSVSWYQQVLGQGPQFIFQYYEKEERGRGNFPDRFSARQFPNYSSELNVNALLLGDSALYLCASSPYSTDLQETQYFGPGTRLLVL.

Comments on this clonotype: The conserved closing phenylalanine or tryptophan is absent in this CDR3, likely reflecting a read error. This chain links TRBV6-2 or TRBV6-3 with TRBJ2-5; D is possibly TRBD2 (6 bases). The V end was cut by 8 bases, the J end by 5 bases, with 18 bases between. CDR3 size: 14 residues. CDR1 is MNHEY and CDR2 is SVGEGT in the germline V gene. The CDR3 bases are TGTGCCAGCGAGAAAATAGCGGCCCCCGAGACCCAGTACTCC. Its protein product is CASEKIAAPETQYS.

The rearrangement links TRBV11-2 to TRBJ1-2; weak D call: TRBD1 (6 bases). Trimming shortened V by 1 base and J by 4 bases, and 7 bases separated the two germline ends. Germline lookup yields CDR1 SGHAT and CDR2 FQNNGV. This CDR3 is built from 13 residues. Written as DNA, the CDR3 is TGTGCCAGCAGCTTAGGGACAGTCTATGGCTACACCTTC. Protein product: CASSLGTVYGYTF.

A few counts support this clonotype. The chain combines TRBV12-3 or TRBV12-4 with TRBJ2-1; D possibly uses TRBD1 or TRBD2 (6 bases each). V lost 3 bases, J lost 9 bases, and 9 bases lay in between. The CDR3 extends over 12 amino acids. The DNA for the CDR3 is TGTGCCAGCAGTTTCGGGGGCAGTGAGCAGTTCTTC. Its protein product is CASSFGGSEQFF.

V and J are TRBV6-1 and TRBJ1-4; D is undetermined. CDR1 is MNHNS, CDR2 SASEGT, per germline. The V end lost 8 bases, the J end lost 8 bases, and 21 bases lay between the germline ends. The CDR3 has 15 residues. The CDR3 nucleotides read TGTGCCAGCCGAAACCAAGGGAGGAATGAGGAAAAACTGTTTTTT. This codes for CASRNQGRNEEKLFF.

This clonotype was seen many times. CDR3 residues: CATSDRGSGGGAPDTQYF. Written as DNA, the CDR3 is TGTGCCACCAGTGATCGGGGGTCTGGCGGGGGGGCCCCAGATACGCAGTATTTT. The rearrangement joins TRBV24-1 to TRBJ2-3; 9 nucleotides align to TRBD2. The CDR3 has 18 amino acids. The V segment lost 3 bases and the J segment 4 bases; nucleotides outside the gene matches: 13. In germline, CDR1 is KGHDR, CDR2 SFDVKD.

The CDR3 loop reads CSARDLSGGATGELFF. For the CDR3, the DNA is TGCAGTGCTAGAGATCTCAGCGGGGGGGCCACCGGGGAGCTGTTTTTT. The chain uses TRBV20-1 and TRBJ2-2; TRBD2 agrees at 10 bases. After removal of 0 bases from V and 4 bases from J, the junction contained 5 bases not matched to a gene. The germline V gene has CDR1 DFQATT and CDR2 SNEGSKA (reference sequence). This CDR3 is 16 amino acids long.

The chain uses TRBV20-1 and TRBJ2-1; 16 nucleotides line up with TRBD2. CDR3 length: 18 amino acids. Germline V CDR1 and CDR2: DFQATT, SNEGSKA (reference sequence). Losses at the gene ends were 0 bases for V and 6 bases for J; bases not matched to a gene: 8. CDR3 region: CSARDWQGLAGGRNEQFF. CDR3 DNA sequence: TGCAGTGCTAGAGATTGGCAGGGACTAGCGGGGGGGCGCAATGAGCAGTTCTTC.

V and J are TRBV24-1 and TRBJ2-3; D uncertain. CDR1 is KGHDR and CDR2 is SFDVKD in the germline V gene. Trimming took 1 base from V and 1 from J, leaving 8 bases between them. The CDR3 extends over 15 amino acids. CDR3 in DNA: TGTGCCACCAGTGATTTCCGCCGGGGCACAGATACGCAGTATTTT. Amino acid sequence: CATSDFRRGTDTQYF.

In its sample, this clonotype was seen a few times. One junction end does not reproduce the germline sequence, and a read error may be involved. V is TRBV7-6 and J is TRBJ2-5; the match to TRBD1 covers 9 bases. The germline gives CDR1 SGHVS, CDR2 FNYEAQ. The CDR3 contains 13 residues. Here the CDR3 DNA reads TGTGCCAGCAACTTAGGGACAGGGGAGACCCAGTACTTC. As protein: CASNLGTGETQYF.

This clonotype has just a few counts. The rearrangement uses TRBV27 and TRBJ2-3, with TRBD2 matching 8 bases. Trimming cost V 4 bases and J 2 bases; bases outside gene matches: 5. The CDR3 is 15 residues long. Looked up from germline, CDR1 is MNHEY and CDR2 is SMNVEV (reference sequence). This CDR3 reads CASSWVAGHTDTQYF. CDR3 bases: TGTGCCAGCAGTTGGGTAGCGGGGCACACAGATACGCAGTATTTT.

This clonotype was seen a handful of times. This sequence joins TRBV10-3 and TRBJ2-7; D not certain. The CDR3 loop spans 12 amino acids. V shed 3 bases and J shed 0 bases, with 3 bases lying between them. CDR1 is ENHRY, CDR2 SYGVKD, per germline. The CDR3 here is CAISDYSYEQYF. The CDR3 DNA sequence: TGTGCCATCAGTGACTACTCCTACGAGCAGTACTTC.

The rearrangement uses TRBV5-4 and TRBJ2-6; tentative D call: TRBD1 (6 bases). Germline V lookup: CDR1 SGHNT, CDR2 YYREEE (reference sequence). V was cut by 3 bases and J by 0 bases, with 22 bases left in between. This CDR3 is built from 20 residues. The CDR3 region is CASSSLIPQGPPSGANVLTF. The CDR3 DNA follows: TGTGCCAGCAGCTCCTTGATTCCCCAGGGGCCTCCCTCTGGGGCCAACGTCCTGACTTTC.

This clonotype was counted only a few times. The chain carries TRBV9 and TRBJ2-7, with D uncertain. Trimming shortened V by 0 bases and J by 2 bases, and 9 bases separated the two germline ends. The CDR3 spans 14 residues. Germline V gene data show CDR1 as SGDLS and CDR2 as YYNGEE. The CDR3 loop is CASSVGVGPYEQYF. DNA for the CDR3: TGTGCCAGCAGCGTAGGGGTAGGGCCCTACGAGCAGTACTTC.

This rearrangement joins TRBV10-2 to TRBJ2-7; 11 bases are a match to TRBD1. This CDR3 is built from 16 residues. Germline loops: CDR1 WSHSY, CDR2 SAAADI. J lost 5 bases, V lost 3 bases, and 9 bases had no gene match. CDR3 DNA sequence: TGCGCCAGCAGTGATTCGGGGACAGGGGGACTCAACGAGCAGTACTTC. It translates to CASSDSGTGGLNEQYF.

This clonotype has more than one count but fewer than ten. CDR3 sequence: CASSLSGGGGYEQYF. CDR3 coding DNA: TGTGCCAGCAGTTTATCTGGGGGGGGAGGCTACGAGCAGTACTTC. The chain is built from TRBV27 and TRBJ2-7; TRBD2 agrees at 7 bases. Germline CDR1 reads MNHEY; CDR2 reads SMNVEV (reference sequence). V was pared by 0 bases and J by 3 bases, with 5 bases of the junction left unmatched. The CDR3 length is 15 residues.

The rearrangement links TRBV27 to TRBJ2-7; D remains unclear. This CDR3 is 15 amino acids long. The V end was cut by 3 bases, the J end by 3 bases, with 15 bases between. The germline V gene has CDR1 MNHEY and CDR2 SMNVEV (reference sequence). CDR3 coding DNA: TGTGCCAGCAGTTTGGCCGACCTTGGCGTCTACGAGCAGTACTTC. It yields the protein CASSLADLGVYEQYF.

The genes are TRBV6-1 and TRBJ1-2; D not resolved. V dropped 6 bases and J dropped 7 bases, with 15 bases sitting between them. The CDR3 runs to 13 residues. Germline V gene lookup returns CDR1 MNHNS and CDR2 SASEGT. CDR3 nucleotide sequence: TGTGCCAGCAGGGCCTCGACGCGGGGTGGCTACACCTTC. Amino acids: CASRASTRGGYTF.

The chain employs TRBV6-5 and TRBJ2-7, with D perhaps matching TRBD1 (5 bases). The germline V gene encodes CDR1 MNHEY and CDR2 SVGAGI. Deletions cut 0 bases from V and 1 base from J, with 7 bases between. This CDR3 contains 14 residues. For the CDR3, the DNA is TGTGCCAGCAGTTACTCACAGGATTCCTACGAGCAGTACTTC. This translates into CASSYSQDSYEQYF.